This TCR beta chain was sequenced for a study of shared clonotypes between healthy human individuals. Study-wide background: Each donor's CD8 memory used one plate, CD8 naive two, each CD4 subset three.

Subsets obtained from CD4+ cells comprised CD45RA+ naive and CD45RA-negative memory cells. Germline CDR1 and CDR2: SGHNT and YYREEE (reference sequence). The J segment lost 8 bases and the V segment lost 4 bases, leaving 10 bases of the junction unmatched. This CDR3 has 15 residues. Broader study findings: Even with large depth, rarefaction showed that sorted-subset sequencing was incomplete. Having only a few donors restricted how much genetic and exposure-history diversity was captured.

The assay was immunoSEQ multiplex PCR, and TCRdb's table has in-frame clones only and misses some. This sample carries about 1.5 million clones, 95% to 99% of them seen once, and the ten largest clones take less than 0.55%. A note on this clone: The antigen is not known.

Sequencing used naive CD4+ T cells sorted from blood. Sample subset: CD45RA+ positively selected. The rearrangement joins TRBV5-4 to TRBJ1-4; 8 bases map to TRBD1. This clonotype was sampled from a man in his thirties or forties in good health. Written as DNA, the CDR3 is TGTGCCAGCAGCCAAGTCGCCAGGGGGCGCGAAAAACTGTTTTTT. Translation: CASSQVARGREKLFF. The complete variable domain, with remaining parts taken from reference TRBV5-4 and TRBJ1-4, reads ETGVTQSPTHLIKTRGQQVTLRCSSQSGHNTVSWYQQALGQGPQFIFQYYREEENGRGNFPPRFSGLQFPNYSSELNVNALELDDSALYLCASSQVARGREKLFFGSGTQLSVL.